This TCR beta chain was sequenced in a study of blood T cell repertoires in COVID-19. As for the study in general: Samples taken during acute and convalescent COVID-19 were collected in the United States, Italy and Spain. PBMCs, B-cell-depleted T cells, or T cells provided the cDNA or gDNA that made up the material.

Trimming removed 3 bases from V and 1 base from J, with 21 bases in between. The CDR3 runs 18 residues. The germline gives CDR1 KGHSH, CDR2 LQKENI. Per the original data handling: It was from reference gene primer amplification that nucleated cell counts were estimated. Sequenced by immunoSEQ multiplex PCR; TCRdb stores in-frame clones only, minus some. For V, J and clone size, that table is used; D and trimming come from the DNA. The table lists about 64,000 clones, roughly 93% of them singletons. The V and J genes are TRBV18 and TRBJ1-1; the D gene is possibly TRBD1 (6 bases). The receptor was derived from a human donor in a cohort sampled during active COVID-19. Sequenced input: peripheral blood. DNA for the CDR3: TGTGCCAGCTCACCCTCGATAAACTACAGGGACGAGAACACTGAAGCTTTCTTT. This sequence encodes CASSPSINYRDENTEAFF.